The 29 T cell receptor beta chains below were found in one sample sequenced in a study of identical twins (dated by TCRdb to the mid-2010s). Library method: 5' RACE. The instrument was an Illumina HiSeq 2000. TCRdb passed the public sequencing reads through fastp at Q25 and MiXCR, retaining productive beta sequences. CDR3 protein sequences are deduplicated, and each keeps its most common genes and DNA. The sample contains 500,000 or so distinct CDR3 sequences, roughly 21% of them found a single time. Around 0.9% of the sample is in the top ten clones. This same sample was also taken into another study, of T cells expressing NK-cell markers.

The sequenced sample consisted of CD4+ T cells sorted from blood. These receptor sequences come from a woman under 30 in good health.

The J gene is TRBJ2-1, the V gene TRBV29-1; D is undetermined. The V end lost 1 base, the J end lost 0 bases, and 10 bases lay between the germline ends. Looked up from germline, CDR1 is SQVTM and CDR2 is ANQGSEA. The CDR3 runs 15 residues. CDR3 sequence reads: CSVEGFPSSYNEQFF. The CDR3 DNA reads as TGCAGCGTTGAAGGGTTCCCGAGCTCCTACAATGAGCAGTTCTTC.

This clonotype was counted between two and nine times. The V gene is TRBV15, the J gene TRBJ1-2; no firm D call. Trimming left V 1 base short and J 5 bases short, with 5 bases between. The CDR3 contains 12 residues. CDR1 and CDR2 from the germline V gene are LNHNV and YYDKDF (reference sequence). The CDR3 nucleotides are TGTGCCACCAGCAGAGCAGATTATGGCTACACCTTC. Its protein is CATSRADYGYTF.

This clonotype was counted between two and nine times. The rearrangement uses TRBV4-1 and TRBJ2-6; no firm D call. The germline V gene has CDR1 MGHRA and CDR2 YSYEKL. The CDR3 totals 18 residues. Trimming took 7 bases from V and 0 from J, leaving 19 bases between them. In nucleotides, the CDR3 is TGCGCCAGCAATAAGCTGGGCAGCCTACCCTCTGGGGCCAACGTCCTGACTTTC. Translating gives CASNKLGSLPSGANVLTF.

In this sample, this clonotype turned up many times. The gene calls are TRBV5-6 and TRBJ2-1; 10 bases fit TRBD2. Germline V gene lookup returns CDR1 SGHDT and CDR2 YYEEEE. The CDR3 is made up of 18 amino acids. The junction had 9 bases not matched to a gene; V was cut back by 3 bases and J by 0 bases. CDR3 in DNA: TGTGCCAGCAGCTGGCGAGCTAGCGGGGGCCACTCCTACAATGAGCAGTTCTTC. It codes for CASSWRASGGHSYNEQFF.

The J gene is TRBJ2-2, the V gene TRBV7-2; TRBD2 matches at 12 bases. This CDR3 spans 16 amino acids. The junction had 5 bases not matched to a gene; V was cut back by 3 bases and J by 6 bases. Germline V gene data show CDR1 as SGHTA and CDR2 as FQGNSA. DNA of the CDR3: TGTGCCAGCAGCTTCCTAGCGGGAGGGCAGGCCGGGGAGCTGTTTTTT. The encoded protein is CASSFLAGGQAGELFF.

The gene calls are TRBV2 and TRBJ2-7; 7 nucleotides agree with TRBD2. The germline V gene encodes CDR1 SNHLY and CDR2 FYNNEI. The CDR3 extends over 12 amino acids. J gave up 7 bases and V 1 base, and 1 base lay outside the gene matches. CDR3 nucleotides: TGTGCCAGCAGTGAAGGGGGGGGGGAGCAGTACTTC. Translation: CASSEGGGEQYF.

The table lists this clonotype with a few counts. The V call is TRBV5-1, the J call TRBJ2-4; 8 bases map to TRBD1. CDR1 and CDR2 from the germline V gene are SGHRS and YFSETQ. CDR3 length: 15 amino acids. The junction had 9 bases not matched to a gene; V was cut back by 4 bases and J by 6 bases. CDR3 DNA sequence: TGCGCCAGCAGCAGGACAGGGTTTGAGGGAAACATTCAGTACTTC. This gives the protein CASSRTGFEGNIQYF.

J is TRBJ1-4 and V is TRBV20-1, with D possibly TRBD1 on 5 matching bases. Germline V gene data show CDR1 as DFQATT and CDR2 as SNEGSKA (reference sequence). Trimming left V 1 base short and J 7 bases short, with 10 bases between. The CDR3 is 13 residues long. The CDR3: CSARVSGSEKLFF. The CDR3 coding sequence is TGCAGTGCTAGAGTGTCAGGGAGTGAAAAACTGTTTTTT.

This clonotype was counted ten times or more. The rearrangement uses TRBV12-3 or TRBV12-4 and TRBJ2-2; perhaps TRBD1 as D (6 bases). The CDR3 contains 14 residues. V lost 3 bases to trimming and J lost 6 bases, with 11 bases between them. CDR3 DNA sequence: TGTGCCAGCAGTTTCCCGGGACACCCCGGGGAGCTGTTTTTT. The encoded protein is CASSFPGHPGELFF.

The chain uses TRBV20-1 and TRBJ2-7; TRBD1 or TRBD2 may be the D gene (5 bases each). CDR3 length: 14 residues. Looked up from germline, CDR1 is DFQATT and CDR2 is SNEGSKA (reference sequence). The V end lost 6 bases, the J end lost 6 bases, and 21 bases lay between the germline ends. For the CDR3, the DNA is TGCAGTGCAACTAGACCGGGGCGTTTAGGCGAGCAGTACTTC. As protein: CSATRPGRLGEQYF.

This clonotype occurred once. The chain employs TRBV6-5 and TRBJ2-5, with TRBD1 matching over 9 bases. The length of the CDR3 is 17 residues. Germline assignment: CDR1 MNHEY and CDR2 SVGAGI. J was trimmed by 4 bases and V by 2 bases; bases with no gene match: 11. The CDR3 sequence is CASSYAGQGISGETQYF. In DNA form, the CDR3 reads TGTGCCAGCAGTTACGCCGGACAGGGGATTTCAGGAGAGACCCAGTACTTC.

About this clonotype: An end of the junction does not agree with germline; a read error may underlie this. The chain combines TRBV7-9 with TRBJ2-3; 10 bases agree with TRBD2. The CDR3 covers 15 residues. Germline V gives CDR1 SEHNR, CDR2 FQNEAQ (reference sequence). Here the CDR3 DNA reads TGTGCCAGCAGGTTAGCGGGAGGTATCACAGATACGCAGTATTTT. It codes for CASRLAGGITDTQYF. The variable domain in full, with the rest retrieved from reference TRBV7-9 and TRBJ2-3, is DTGVSQNPRHKITKRGQNVTFRCDPISEHNRLYWYRQTLGQGPEFLTYFQNEAQLEKSRLLSDRFSAERPKGSFSTLEIQRTEQGDSAMYLCASRLAGGITDTQYFGPGTRLTVL.

The gene calls are TRBV7-2 and TRBJ2-1; D possibly uses TRBD1 or TRBD2 (6 bases each). This CDR3 region has 15 residues. Germline-derived CDR1 and CDR2 are SGHTA and FQGNSA. V lost 1 base and J lost 4, with 11 bases in between. The CDR3 DNA is TGTGCCAGCAGCTTAGGTGGGGGGCTGTACAATGAGCAGTTCTTC. This translates into CASSLGGGLYNEQFF.

This clonotype was seen a handful of times. The gene calls are TRBV11-2 and TRBJ1-4; D may be TRBD1 (5 bases). The CDR3 totals 15 residues. The ends were cut back, 8 bases at V and 8 bases at J, with 21 bases in the middle. The germline V gene encodes CDR1 SGHAT and CDR2 FQNNGV. The CDR3: CASCPGRDSWEKLFF. The CDR3 nucleotides are TGTGCCAGCTGCCCGGGTCGGGACTCCTGGGAAAAACTGTTTTTT.

J is TRBJ2-7 and V is TRBV6-2 or TRBV6-3; D is possibly TRBD2 (5 bases). V lost 2 bases, J lost 4 bases, and 12 bases lay in between. Germline lookup yields CDR1 MNHEY and CDR2 SVGEGT. The CDR3 has 14 amino acids. The chain's CDR3 is CASSYRTPPYEQYF. For the CDR3, the DNA is TGTGCCAGCAGTTACAGGACTCCCCCTTACGAGCAGTACTTC.

The rearrangement uses TRBV20-1 and TRBJ1-5, with 7 bases fitting TRBD1. V lost 1 base to trimming and J lost 0 bases; unmatched junction nucleotides: 3. This CDR3 spans 15 amino acids. CDR1 DFQATT and CDR2 SNEGSKA come from the germline V gene (reference sequence). The CDR3 bases are TGCAGTGCTAGAGCGGAGGGGGCTAGCAATCAGCCCCAGCATTTT. It is translated as CSARAEGASNQPQHF.

The chain combines TRBV4-1 with TRBJ2-5; 15 bases are shared with TRBD2. Germline values: CDR1 MGHRA, CDR2 YSYEKL. The CDR3 sequence is 16 residues long. The V and J ends lost 4 bases and 4 bases, in that order; junction bases with no gene match: 4. Written as DNA, the CDR3 is TGCGCCAGCAGCCCAGAGGGACTAGCGGGGGGAGAGACCCAGTACTTC. Its translation: CASSPEGLAGGETQYF.

This clonotype was observed a handful of times. The chain's CDR3 is CASSPYGAPKDFGEQYF. For the CDR3, the DNA is TGTGCCAGCAGCCCTTATGGGGCACCAAAGGACTTTGGGGAGCAGTACTTC. The chain employs TRBV9 and TRBJ2-7, with D perhaps matching TRBD1 or TRBD2 (5 bases each). From germline, CDR1 is SGDLS and CDR2 YYNGEE. V was pared by 4 bases and J by 7 bases, with 27 bases between. The CDR3 sequence is 17 residues long.

The chain couples TRBV12-2 to TRBJ2-7. TRBV12-2 is shown as a pseudogene. The CDR3 is 16 amino acids. This CDR3 is CASRLAIAEELYEQYF. In nucleotides, the CDR3 is TGTGCAAGTCGCTTAGCAATAGCGGAGGAGCTCTACGAGCAGTACTTC.

The rearrangement uses TRBV7-2 and TRBJ1-1, with D maybe TRBD1 (5 bases). The CDR3 extends over 17 amino acids. The germline V and J ends were trimmed by 0 bases and 6 bases, with 20 bases remaining between them. Germline V lookup: CDR1 SGHTA, CDR2 FQGNSA. CDR3 sequence (DNA): TGTGCCAGCAGCTTAGCCATTCGTATCGGGGGACCTGCTGAAGCTTTCTTT. It is translated as CASSLAIRIGGPAEAFF.

This clonotype was counted between two and nine times. The rearrangement uses TRBV7-9 and TRBJ2-7, with D perhaps TRBD1 (5 bases). V lost 5 bases, J lost 2 bases, and 16 bases lay in between. Germline loops: CDR1 SEHNR, CDR2 FQNEAQ (reference sequence). The CDR3 length is 15 residues. The CDR3 DNA reads as TGTGCCAGCAGCCCCGAGACAGTTTTTGCCTACGAGCAGTACTTC. Protein product: CASSPETVFAYEQYF. Full variable domain (remainder filled in from reference TRBV7-9 and TRBJ2-7): DTGVSQNPRHKITKRGQNVTFRCDPISEHNRLYWYRQTLGQGPEFLTYFQNEAQLEKSRLLSDRFSAERPKGSFSTLEIQRTEQGDSAMYLCASSPETVFAYEQYFGPGTRLTVT.

The chain uses TRBV6-5 and TRBJ2-7, with D hard to call. The CDR3 has 11 amino acids. Germline CDR1 MNHEY, CDR2 SVGAGI. V was pared by 8 bases and J by 7 bases, with 12 bases between. CDR3 sequence: CASAAGWEQYF. The CDR3 bases are TGTGCCAGCGCAGCAGGCTGGGAGCAGTACTTC.

This clonotype was seen a few times. The V gene is TRBV19, the J gene TRBJ2-4, with 7 positions matching TRBD1. V gave up 5 bases and J gave up 16 bases; unmatched junction bases: 8. The CDR3 covers 11 residues. The germline V gene has CDR1 LNHDA and CDR2 SQIVND (reference sequence). The DNA of the CDR3 is TGTGCCAGTAGTCCCTCCCGACAGGGATACTTC. Translated: CASSPSRQGYF.

This clonotype was found many times. The V call is TRBV20-1, the J call TRBJ2-7; 10 positions agree with TRBD1. The trim removed 6 bases at V and 4 bases at J, leaving 3 bases unmatched. Per the germline V gene, CDR1 is DFQATT and CDR2 is SNEGSKA (reference sequence). There are 12 residues in the CDR3. The CDR3 spells CSARGQGYEQYF. In nucleotides, the CDR3 is TGCAGTGCCAGGGGACAGGGGTACGAGCAGTACTTC.

This clonotype has a handful of counts. The germline gene is not matched at one end of the junction; a read error may be the cause. The J gene is TRBJ2-3, the V gene TRBV7-9; D may be TRBD1 or TRBD2 (5 bases each). The CDR3 spans 13 residues. The germline V gene encodes CDR1 SEHNR and CDR2 FQNEAQ (reference sequence). This CDR3 reads CASSLAGTPQVYF. Here the CDR3 DNA reads TGTGCCAGCAGCCTAGCCGGGACCCCGCAGGTGTATTTT.

A single count supports this clonotype. The CDR3 loop is CSAVVVGGPSQYF. The CDR3 bases are TGCAGTGCAGTGGTGGTGGGGGGCCCTTCGCAGTATTTT. The chain employs TRBV20-1 and TRBJ2-3; D is perhaps TRBD1 or TRBD2 (6 bases each). Trimming removed 6 bases at V and 10 bases at J, with 20 bases between. Germline V lookup: CDR1 DFQATT, CDR2 SNEGSKA (reference sequence). This CDR3 spans 13 amino acids.

This chain connects TRBV5-1 to TRBJ2-1, with TRBD2 as a possible D gene (6 bases). The germline V gene has CDR1 SGHRS and CDR2 YFSETQ. The CDR3 contains 15 residues. V was cut by 0 bases and J by 7 bases, with 14 bases left in between. CDR3 nucleotide sequence: TGCGCCAGCAGCTTGGGAGGTCGGGGGAAAAATGAGCAGTTCTTC. This sequence encodes CASSLGGRGKNEQFF. Supplemented by reference TRBV5-1 and TRBJ2-1, the full variable domain reads KAGVTQTPRYLIKTRGQQVTLSCSPISGHRSVSWYQQTPGQGLQFLFEYFSETQRNKGNFPGRFSGRQFSNSRSEMNVSTLELGDSALYLCASSLGGRGKNEQFFGPGTRLTVL.

V gene TRBV27 combines with J gene TRBJ2-7; the D is unclear. Looked up from germline, CDR1 is MNHEY and CDR2 is SMNVEV (reference sequence). V lost 6 bases, J lost 0 bases, and 12 bases lay in between. This CDR3 has 14 amino acids. The CDR3 is CASRPAASSYEQYF. CDR3 in DNA: TGTGCCAGCAGGCCTGCAGCCAGCTCCTACGAGCAGTACTTC.

This clonotype was seen a few times. The chain links TRBV11-2 to TRBJ2-7; 12 positions match TRBD2. The CDR3 covers 18 residues. The V gene end was trimmed by 2 bases and the J gene end by 3 bases; junction bases not matched to a gene: 11. Germline CDR1 SGHAT, CDR2 FQNNGV. CDR3 protein: CASSLKSSGRAQFYEQYF. CDR3 coding DNA: TGTGCCAGCAGCTTAAAATCTAGCGGGAGGGCCCAATTCTACGAGCAGTACTTC.